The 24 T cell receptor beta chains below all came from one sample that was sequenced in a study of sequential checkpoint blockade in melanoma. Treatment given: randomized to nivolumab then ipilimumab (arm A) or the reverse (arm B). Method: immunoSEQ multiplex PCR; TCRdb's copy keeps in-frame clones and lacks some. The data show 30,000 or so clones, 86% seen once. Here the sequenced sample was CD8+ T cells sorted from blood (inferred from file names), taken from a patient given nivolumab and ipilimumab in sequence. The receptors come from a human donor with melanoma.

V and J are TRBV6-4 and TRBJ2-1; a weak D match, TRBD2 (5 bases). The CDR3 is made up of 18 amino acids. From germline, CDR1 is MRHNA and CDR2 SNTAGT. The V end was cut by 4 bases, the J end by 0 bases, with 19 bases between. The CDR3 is CASSGGWQRLSSYNEQFF. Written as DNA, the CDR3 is TGTGCCAGCAGTGGAGGGTGGCAGCGGTTGAGCTCCTACAATGAGCAGTTCTTC.

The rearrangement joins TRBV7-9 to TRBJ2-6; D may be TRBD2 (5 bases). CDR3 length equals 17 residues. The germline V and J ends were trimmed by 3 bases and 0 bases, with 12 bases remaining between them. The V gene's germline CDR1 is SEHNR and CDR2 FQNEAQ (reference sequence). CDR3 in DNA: TGTGCCAGCAGCTTGGGGTTTGGGAGCTCTGGGGCCAACGTCCTGACTTTC. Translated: CASSLGFGSSGANVLTF.

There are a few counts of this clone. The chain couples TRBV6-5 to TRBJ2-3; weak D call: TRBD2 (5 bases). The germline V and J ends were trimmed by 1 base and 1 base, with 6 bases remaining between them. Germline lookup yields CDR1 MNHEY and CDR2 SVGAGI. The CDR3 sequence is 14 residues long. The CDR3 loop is CASSYFGGTDTQYF. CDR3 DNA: TGTGCCAGCAGTTACTTCGGGGGCACAGATACGCAGTATTTT.

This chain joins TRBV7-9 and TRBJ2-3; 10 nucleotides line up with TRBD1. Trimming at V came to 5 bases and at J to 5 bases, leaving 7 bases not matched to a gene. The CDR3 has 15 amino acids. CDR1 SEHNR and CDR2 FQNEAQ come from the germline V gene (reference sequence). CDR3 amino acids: CASSPAGTGEDTQYF. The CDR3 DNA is TGTGCCAGCAGCCCGGCCGGGACAGGGGAAGATACGCAGTATTTT.

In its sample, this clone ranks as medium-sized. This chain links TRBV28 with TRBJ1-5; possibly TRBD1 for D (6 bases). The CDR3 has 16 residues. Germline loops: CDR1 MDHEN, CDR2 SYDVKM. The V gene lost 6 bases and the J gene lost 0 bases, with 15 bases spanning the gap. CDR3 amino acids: CASSSDRYYSNQPQHF. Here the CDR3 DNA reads TGTGCCAGCAGCTCGGACAGATACTATAGCAATCAGCCCCAGCATTTT.

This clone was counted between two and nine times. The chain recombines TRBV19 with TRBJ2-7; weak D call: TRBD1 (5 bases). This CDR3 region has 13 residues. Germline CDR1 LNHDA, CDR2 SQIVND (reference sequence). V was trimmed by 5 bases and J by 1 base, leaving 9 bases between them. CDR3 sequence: CASSSGWSYEQYF. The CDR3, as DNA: TGTGCCAGTAGTTCAGGGTGGTCCTACGAGCAGTACTTC.

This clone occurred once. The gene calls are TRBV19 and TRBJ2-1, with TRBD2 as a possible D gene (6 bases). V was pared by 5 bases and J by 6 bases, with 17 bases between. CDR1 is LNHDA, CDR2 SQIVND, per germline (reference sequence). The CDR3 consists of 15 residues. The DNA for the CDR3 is TGTGCCAGTAGTGTGGGACGGGGGTATCGCAATGAGCAGTTCTTC. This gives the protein CASSVGRGYRNEQFF.

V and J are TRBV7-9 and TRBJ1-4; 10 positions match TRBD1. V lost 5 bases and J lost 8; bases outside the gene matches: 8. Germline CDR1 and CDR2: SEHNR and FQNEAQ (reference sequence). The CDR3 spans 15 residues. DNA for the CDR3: TGTGCCAGCAGCGCGGACAGGGGGAGGTCGGAAAAACTGTTTTTT. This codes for CASSADRGRSEKLFF.

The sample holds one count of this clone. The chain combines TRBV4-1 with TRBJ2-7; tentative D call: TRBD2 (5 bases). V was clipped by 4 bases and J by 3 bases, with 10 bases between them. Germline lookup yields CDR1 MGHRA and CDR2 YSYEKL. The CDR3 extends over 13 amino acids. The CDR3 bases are TGCGCCAGCAGCCCCCCTAGCAACTACGAGCAGTACTTC. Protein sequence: CASSPPSNYEQYF.

The CDR3 DNA sequence: TGTGCCAGCAGCTTGCTTCACTTCGGCTACACCTTC. Protein: CASSLLHFGYTF. The V and J genes are TRBV11-2 and TRBJ1-2; D gene ambiguous. The V gene lost 3 bases and the J gene lost 8 bases, with 10 bases spanning the gap. This CDR3 contains 12 residues. CDR1 SGHAT and CDR2 FQNNGV come from the germline V gene.

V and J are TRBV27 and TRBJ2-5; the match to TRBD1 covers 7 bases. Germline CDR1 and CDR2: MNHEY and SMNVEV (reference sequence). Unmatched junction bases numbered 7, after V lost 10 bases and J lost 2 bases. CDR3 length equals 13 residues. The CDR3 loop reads CATKPGGQETQYF. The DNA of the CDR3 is TGTGCCACCAAGCCAGGGGGTCAAGAGACCCAGTACTTC.

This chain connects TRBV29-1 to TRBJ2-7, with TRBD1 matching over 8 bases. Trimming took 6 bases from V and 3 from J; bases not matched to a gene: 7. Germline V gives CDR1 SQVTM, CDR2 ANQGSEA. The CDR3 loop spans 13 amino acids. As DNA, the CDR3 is TGCAGCGTCCTGACAGGGGTAATCTACGAGCAGTACTTC. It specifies CSVLTGVIYEQYF.

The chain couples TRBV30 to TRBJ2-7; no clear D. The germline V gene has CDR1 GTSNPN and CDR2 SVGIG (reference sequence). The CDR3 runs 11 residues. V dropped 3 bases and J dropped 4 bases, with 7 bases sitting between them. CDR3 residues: CAWSPGYEQYF. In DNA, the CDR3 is TGTGCCTGGAGCCCGGGTTACGAGCAGTACTTC.

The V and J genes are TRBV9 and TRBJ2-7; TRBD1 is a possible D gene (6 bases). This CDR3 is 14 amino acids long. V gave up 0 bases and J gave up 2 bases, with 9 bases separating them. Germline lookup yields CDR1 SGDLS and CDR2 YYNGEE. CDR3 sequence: CASSVGDTAYEQYF. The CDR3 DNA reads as TGTGCCAGCAGCGTAGGGGACACCGCCTACGAGCAGTACTTC.

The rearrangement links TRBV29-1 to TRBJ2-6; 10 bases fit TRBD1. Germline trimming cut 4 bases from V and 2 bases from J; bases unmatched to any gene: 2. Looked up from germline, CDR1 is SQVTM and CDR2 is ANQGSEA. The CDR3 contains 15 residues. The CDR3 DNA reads TGCAGCGTTGGGGACAGGGGTGCTGGGGCCAACGTCCTGACTTTC. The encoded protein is CSVGDRGAGANVLTF.

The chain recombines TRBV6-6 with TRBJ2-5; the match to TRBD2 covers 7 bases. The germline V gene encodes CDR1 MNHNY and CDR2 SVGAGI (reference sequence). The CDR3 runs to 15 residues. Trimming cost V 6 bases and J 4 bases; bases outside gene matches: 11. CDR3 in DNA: TGTGCCAGCAGGTCTACTAGCGTAAGGGGAGAGACCCAGTACTTC. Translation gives CASRSTSVRGETQYF.

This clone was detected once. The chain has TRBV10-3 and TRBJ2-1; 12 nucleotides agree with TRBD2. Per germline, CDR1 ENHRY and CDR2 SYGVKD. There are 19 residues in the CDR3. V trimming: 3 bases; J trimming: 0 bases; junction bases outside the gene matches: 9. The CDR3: CAISEGLAGRKSSYNEQFF. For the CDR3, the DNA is TGTGCCATCAGTGAAGGACTAGCGGGGAGGAAGAGCTCCTACAATGAGCAGTTCTTC.

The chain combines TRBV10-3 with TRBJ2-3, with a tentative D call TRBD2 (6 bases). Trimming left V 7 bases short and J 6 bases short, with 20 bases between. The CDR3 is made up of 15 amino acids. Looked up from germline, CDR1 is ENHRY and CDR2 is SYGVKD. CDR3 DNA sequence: TGTGCCATCACCCGGGACTCCCTGACGTCGGATACGCAGTATTTT. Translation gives CAITRDSLTSDTQYF.

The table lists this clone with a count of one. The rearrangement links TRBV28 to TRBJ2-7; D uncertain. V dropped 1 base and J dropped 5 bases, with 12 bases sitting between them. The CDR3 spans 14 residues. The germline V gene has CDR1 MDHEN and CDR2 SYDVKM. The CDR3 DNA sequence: TGTGCCAGCAGTTTATCTGGAGCCCTTAACGAGCAGTACTTC. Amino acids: CASSLSGALNEQYF.

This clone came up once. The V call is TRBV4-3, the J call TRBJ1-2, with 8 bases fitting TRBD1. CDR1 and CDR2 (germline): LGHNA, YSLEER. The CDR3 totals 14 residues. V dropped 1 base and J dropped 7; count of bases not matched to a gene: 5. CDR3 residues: CASSQGQGFAGYTF. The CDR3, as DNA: TGCGCCAGCAGCCAAGGACAGGGGTTCGCTGGCTACACCTTC.

CDR3 coding DNA: TGTGCCAGCAGTTACTCGGCGGGGGGGCATGGCAATGAGCAGTTCTTC. Its translation is CASSYSAGGHGNEQFF. The gene calls are TRBV6-6 and TRBJ2-1, with 9 bases matching TRBD2. CDR1 MNHNY and CDR2 SVGAGI come from the germline V gene (reference sequence). The CDR3 runs 16 residues. Trimming cost V 0 bases and J 6 bases; bases outside gene matches: 6.

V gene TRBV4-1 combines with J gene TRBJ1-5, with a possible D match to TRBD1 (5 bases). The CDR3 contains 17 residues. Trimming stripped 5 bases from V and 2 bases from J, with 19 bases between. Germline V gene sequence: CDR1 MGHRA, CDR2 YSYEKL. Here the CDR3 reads CASSKGSGRGGNQPQHF. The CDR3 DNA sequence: TGCGCCAGCAGCAAGGGTAGTGGACGGGGGGGCAATCAGCCCCAGCATTTT.

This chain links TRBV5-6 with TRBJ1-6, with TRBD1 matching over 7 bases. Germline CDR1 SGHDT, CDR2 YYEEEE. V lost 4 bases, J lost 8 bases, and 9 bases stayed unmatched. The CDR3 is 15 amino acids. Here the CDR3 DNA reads TGTGCCAGCAGCCCGGTGAGGGGGCCCTATTCACCCCTCCACTTT. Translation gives CASSPVRGPYSPLHF.

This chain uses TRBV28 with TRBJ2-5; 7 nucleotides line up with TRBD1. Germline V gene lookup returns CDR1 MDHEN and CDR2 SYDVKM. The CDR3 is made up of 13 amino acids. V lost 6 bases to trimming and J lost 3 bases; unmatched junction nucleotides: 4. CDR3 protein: CASRWTGEETQYF. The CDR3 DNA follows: TGTGCCAGCAGGTGGACAGGCGAAGAGACCCAGTACTTC. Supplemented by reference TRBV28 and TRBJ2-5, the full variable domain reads DVKVTQSSRYLVKRTGEKVFLECVQDMDHENMFWYRQDPGLGLRLIYFSYDVKMKEKGDIPEGYSVSREKKERFSLILESASTNQTSMYLCASRWTGEETQYFGPGTRLLVL.